Detailed here is one TCR beta chain. Its recognized antigen is unknown. There are no base qualities to consult, and no much larger clone falls within one base. For TCR beta library preparation, approximately 2.2 micrograms of genomic DNA were isolated from cryopreserved PBMCs. High-throughput TCR beta sequencing was performed on longitudinal blood samples from CLL patients receiving ibrutinib monotherapy. The patients were enrolled in a single-center, open-label phase 2 trial of ibrutinib monotherapy. This sample was included in a study of cytotoxic CD8 clonotypes in ibrutinib-treated CLL (dated by TCRdb to 2020 to 2022). For the wider study: In this cohort, about 15 patients were treatment-naive and about a dozen were relapsed/refractory, while 17 to 18 had unmutated IGHV. Responses were partial in approximately 24 patients and complete in 2; after median about 63 months follow-up, some 15 stayed in remission and about twelve progressed. Samples averaged approximately 260,000 productive templates and approximately 100,000 productive rearrangements. Longitudinal samples were obtainable from about 30% of the roughly 86 participants in the trial. Cryopreserved peripheral blood mononuclear cells were collected at three points: before therapy, at response, and at either sustained remission or disease progression. The response samples were drawn at a median of roughly eleven months into treatment, with a range of roughly 6 to 40 months.

The CDR3 numbers 15 residues from cysteine through phenylalanine. Just CDR3 DNA is preserved here, 45 bases in frame from base 1. The germline V gene yields KGHSH for CDR1 and LQKENI for CDR2. At the junction V is shortened by 1 base and J by 2 bases, with 11 bases in between. The research as a whole found: At baseline, clonality was higher than in age-matched healthy donors and showed a strong correlation with circulating CD8+ T-cell counts. Clonality increased at ibrutinib response, stayed stable in sustained remission, and fell back toward baseline at progression. Sampling times were not matched between sustained-remission and progressing patients, and lymph node repertoires were not studied. Public clonotypes were found to be uncommon and were observed to contract or remain stable during treatment; the increase in clonality was shown to reflect expansion of private clonotypes at ibrutinib response.

Each clonotype received, on average, 10x coverage in deep resolution sequencing performed on a MiSeq, where the target depth lay between 1 in 1 million and 1 in 200,000 T cells. TCR beta libraries were generated with the immunoSEQ hsTCRB Kit. The study's processing was this. Data were analyzed with ImmunoSEQ Data Assistant and ImmunoSEQ Analyzer, with V, D and J genes assigned per IMGT definitions. Clonality was computed as one minus normalized Shannon entropy of productive rearrangement frequencies, ranging from 0 to 1. Only overrepresented clonotypes making up at least 0.05% of each patient's repertoire were included in the public clonotype analysis. Thirteen age-matched healthy donor repertoires from immuneACCESS were used as controls for clonality. TCRdb carries this immuneACCESS record with in-frame sequences only. Its versions omit some clonotypes, under half of them owing to an unresolved V gene in the studies checked, with the rest unexplained. Clonal size and the V and J genes are those of that table, whereas D and trimming came from the DNA. Across this sample there are around 14,000 clones, with about two thirds seen only once. The ten largest clones take up 5.4% of the sample.

The chain uses TRBV18 and TRBJ1-2; the D gene remains uncertain. The TCR comes from a human donor with chronic lymphocytic leukemia. This specimen consisted of PBMCs, obtained before ibrutinib treatment. DNA sequence: TGTGCCAGCTCACCACGCCCGGACCTGAACTATGGCTACACCTTC. Translated, it reads CASSPRPDLNYGYTF.